This T cell receptor beta chain was sequenced during a study of cytomegalovirus exposure and HLA in healthy donors. Overall study results and limits: V- and J-gene trimming in TCR beta was tied to a missense DCLRE1C variant by an analysis performed later. Most TCR beta V segments were productive about 87% or about 30% of the time in an earlier analysis. The study carried out a later analysis of TCR beta sequences. It associated around 17,000 of them with specific HLA alleles at a false discovery rate of 0.05. Roughly uniform sequencing depth across donors was assumed, possibly incorrectly.

Researchers ran the PCR with 60 Vbeta and 13 Jbeta primers. The protocol was immunoSEQ multiplex PCR, while the TCRdb copy is restricted to in-frame clones and leaves out a portion. The table includes under 200,000 clones, approximately 77% detected once. As for this clone: Its antigen is not known.

This TCR came from a man in his forties or fifties in good health and CMV-seropositive. Specimen: PBMCs.

DNA of the CDR3: TGTGCCAGCAGCGTTCTAAAGGGGGCTGGGGCCAACGTCCTGACTTTC. It yields the protein CASSVLKGAGANVLTF. The rearrangement joins TRBV9 to TRBJ2-6, with D maybe TRBD1 (6 bases). The CDR3 runs 16 residues. Germline V gene lookup returns CDR1 SGDLS and CDR2 YYNGEE. V dropped 2 bases and J dropped 2 bases, with 11 bases sitting between them. The full variable domain, completed using reference TRBV9 and TRBJ2-6, is DSGVTQTPKHLITATGQRVTLRCSPRSGDLSVYWYQQSLDQGLQFLIQYYNGEERAKGNILERFSAQQFPDLHSELNLSSLELGDSALYFCASSVLKGAGANVLTFGAGSRLTVL.